These T cell receptor beta chains were read from a single sample in a study of HIV-infected patients and healthy controls. TCRdb re-called the 5' RACE reads through MiXCR, storing one row per CDR3 protein. This sample has 15,000 to 20,000 distinct CDR3 sequences; about 9.5% occur once, and the top ten carry 2.5% to 4%. Sequencing was performed on blood. These TCRs come from an adult in good health. Each CDR3 is given with its conserved first and last residue. A D gene is named only where the DNA matches it firmly. A row's size may be missing; if present it is once, few, many or a size class.

CDR3 protein: CATSRGGQGVRQYF; CDR3 DNA: TGTGCCACCAGCAGAGGCGGACAGGGTGTAAGGCAGTACTTC; D gene: TRBD1; clone size: NA; J gene: TRBJ2-7; V gene: TRBV15
CDR3 protein: CASQKQGYEQYF; CDR3 DNA: TGTGCCAGCCAAAAACAGGGCTACGAGCAGTACTTC; D gene: NA; clone size: many; J gene: TRBJ2-7; V gene: TRBV2
CDR3 protein: CSVARGWNTEAFF; CDR3 DNA: TGCAGCGTTGCACGGGGTTGGAACACTGAAGCTTTCTTT; D gene: NA; clone size: many; J gene: TRBJ1-1; V gene: TRBV29-1
CDR3 protein: CASSSPCTTGEQFF; CDR3 DNA: TGTGCCAGCAGTTCCCCCTGTACTACCGGTGAGCAGTTCTTC; D gene: NA; clone size: NA; J gene: TRBJ2-1; V gene: TRBV12-3/TRBV12-4
CDR3 protein: CASKFQGANVLTF; CDR3 DNA: TGTGCCAGCAAGTTCCAGGGGGCCAACGTCCTGACTTTC; D gene: NA; clone size: many; J gene: TRBJ2-6; V gene: TRBV6-1
CDR3 protein: CASSYSLSFEGIGETQYF; CDR3 DNA: TGTGCCAGCAGTTACTCGCTTAGTTTTGAGGGTATCGGAGAGACCCAGTACTTC; D gene: NA; clone size: many; J gene: TRBJ2-5; V gene: TRBV6-5
CDR3 protein: CATLATWQDTTQYF; CDR3 DNA: TGTGCCACCTTGGCGACCTGGCAGGACACTACGCAGTATTTT; D gene: NA; clone size: many; J gene: TRBJ2-3; V gene: TRBV7-6
CDR3 protein: CASSITGDTDTQYF; CDR3 DNA: TGTGCCAGTAGTATTACGGGGGACACAGATACGCAGTATTTT; D gene: NA; clone size: NA; J gene: TRBJ2-3; V gene: TRBV19
CDR3 protein: CASTRGGGQETQYF; CDR3 DNA: TGTGCCAGCACCCGAGGGGGAGGGCAAGAGACCCAGTACTTC; D gene: NA; clone size: many; J gene: TRBJ2-5; V gene: TRBV12-3/TRBV12-4
CDR3 protein: CASSTPPGAGYNEQFF; CDR3 DNA: TGTGCCAGCAGCACGCCCCCGGGGGCGGGGTACAATGAGCAGTTCTTC; D gene: NA; clone size: NA; J gene: TRBJ2-1; V gene: TRBV12-3/TRBV12-4
CDR3 protein: CASRIIGTGDTEAFF; CDR3 DNA: TGTGCCAGCAGGATTATCGGGACAGGGGACACTGAAGCTTTCTTT; D gene: TRBD1; clone size: NA; J gene: TRBJ1-1; V gene: TRBV6-1
CDR3 protein: CAQATSGSDTQYF; CDR3 DNA: TGTGCCCAGGCCACTAGCGGGAGTGATACGCAGTATTTT; D gene: TRBD2; clone size: many; J gene: TRBJ2-3; V gene: TRBV30
CDR3 protein: CSVVEAGRVQFF; CDR3 DNA: TGCAGCGTTGTAGAGGCAGGGCGGGTGCAGTTCTTC; D gene: NA; clone size: NA; J gene: TRBJ2-1; V gene: TRBV29-1
CDR3 protein: CASRGGGPTDTQYF; CDR3 DNA: TGTGCCAGCAGGGGGGGAGGACCCACAGATACGCAGTATTTT; D gene: NA; clone size: many; J gene: TRBJ2-3; V gene: TRBV12-3/TRBV12-4
CDR3 protein: CASSPGGTGNEKLFF; CDR3 DNA: TGTGCCAGTAGTCCCGGAGGGACAGGGAATGAAAAACTGTTTTTT; D gene: TRBD1; clone size: many; J gene: TRBJ1-4; V gene: TRBV19
CDR3 protein: CASSRQGITEAFF; CDR3 DNA: TGTGCCAGCAGCCGACAGGGGATAACTGAAGCTTTCTTT; D gene: TRBD1; clone size: few; J gene: TRBJ1-1; V gene: TRBV3-1
CDR3 protein: CASSFGGVNNEQFF; CDR3 DNA: TGTGCCAGCAGCTTCGGCGGGGTAAACAATGAGCAGTTCTTC; D gene: NA; clone size: few; J gene: TRBJ2-1; V gene: TRBV7-2
CDR3 protein: CASTPTGRRYEQYF; CDR3 DNA: TGTGCCAGCACCCCAACGGGGCGGCGCTACGAGCAGTACTTC; D gene: NA; clone size: many; J gene: TRBJ2-7; V gene: TRBV7-6
CDR3 protein: CAISGSGSSYEQYF; CDR3 DNA: TGTGCCATCAGTGGTAGCGGGTCCTCCTACGAGCAGTACTTC; D gene: TRBD2; clone size: many; J gene: TRBJ2-7; V gene: TRBV10-3
CDR3 protein: CASSRRGEGTAFF; CDR3 DNA: TGTGCCAGCAGCCGAAGAGGGGAGGGGACCGCTTTCTTT; D gene: NA; clone size: many; J gene: TRBJ1-1; V gene: TRBV3-1
CDR3 protein: CASSQGGLAGVETQYF; CDR3 DNA: TGCGCCAGCAGCCAAGGCGGACTAGCGGGAGTAGAGACCCAGTACTTC; D gene: TRBD2; clone size: many; J gene: TRBJ2-5; V gene: TRBV4-3
CDR3 protein: CASSLVGLPNEQFF; CDR3 DNA: TGCGCCAGCAGCTTGGTGGGGTTGCCCAATGAGCAGTTCTTC; D gene: NA; clone size: many; J gene: TRBJ2-1; V gene: TRBV5-1
CDR3 protein: CTSSQSSAGPPGEQFF; CDR3 DNA: TGCACCAGCAGCCAATCCTCGGCGGGACCCCCTGGTGAGCAGTTCTTC; D gene: NA; clone size: NA; J gene: TRBJ2-1; V gene: TRBV1
CDR3 protein: CASSGRPGQGRAEQYF; CDR3 DNA: TGTGCCAGCAGCGGCCGACCGGGACAGGGTAGAGCCGAGCAGTACTTC; D gene: TRBD1; clone size: NA; J gene: TRBJ2-7; V gene: TRBV25-1
CDR3 protein: CASSPGLAQGQETQYF; CDR3 DNA: TGTGCCAGCAGCCCTGGACTAGCGCAAGGTCAAGAGACCCAGTACTTC; D gene: TRBD2; clone size: many; J gene: TRBJ2-5; V gene: TRBV5-4
CDR3 protein: CSASSGFSYNEQFF; CDR3 DNA: TGCAGTGCGTCTAGCGGGTTCTCCTACAATGAGCAGTTCTTC; D gene: TRBD2; clone size: many; J gene: TRBJ2-1; V gene: TRBV20-1
CDR3 protein: CASSQDPSGGAGELFF; CDR3 DNA: TGCGCCAGCAGCCAAGATCCCTCGGGGGGCGCCGGGGAGCTGTTTTTT; D gene: NA; clone size: few; J gene: TRBJ2-2; V gene: TRBV4-3
CDR3 protein: CASSRPAWTGRAYNEQFF; CDR3 DNA: TGTGCCAGCAGTCGACCCGCGTGGACCGGACGAGCCTACAATGAGCAGTTCTTC; D gene: NA; clone size: many; J gene: TRBJ2-1; V gene: TRBV5-6
CDR3 protein: CAWSVGDLTEAFF; CDR3 DNA: TGTGCCTGGAGTGTAGGGGATCTGACTGAAGCTTTCTTT; D gene: NA; clone size: NA; J gene: TRBJ1-1; V gene: TRBV30
CDR3 protein: CASSLEMGGSSTDTQYF; CDR3 DNA: TGTGCCAGCAGCTTAGAAATGGGGGGGAGCAGCACAGATACGCAGTATTTT; D gene: TRBD2; clone size: NA; J gene: TRBJ2-3; V gene: TRBV7-6
CDR3 protein: CASSALQAGNTEAFF; CDR3 DNA: TGTGCCAGCAGCGCTCTACAGGCCGGGAACACTGAAGCTTTCTTT; D gene: NA; clone size: many; J gene: TRBJ1-1; V gene: TRBV7-9
CDR3 protein: CASSPPGNEQFF; CDR3 DNA: TGTGCCAGCAGCCCCCCTGGCAATGAGCAGTTCTTC; D gene: NA; clone size: many; J gene: TRBJ2-1; V gene: TRBV7-2
CDR3 protein: CATSRGTGGADTQYF; CDR3 DNA: TGTGCCACCAGCAGAGGGACAGGGGGCGCAGATACGCAGTATTTT; D gene: TRBD1; clone size: many; J gene: TRBJ2-3; V gene: TRBV15
CDR3 protein: CSAIPGQGTDTQYF; CDR3 DNA: TGCAGTGCTATACCGGGACAAGGGACAGATACGCAGTATTTT; D gene: NA; clone size: many; J gene: TRBJ2-3; V gene: TRBV20-1
CDR3 protein: CSARGSPGPTSGDEQFF; CDR3 DNA: TGCAGTGCTAGAGGTTCACCGGGCCCCACTTCCGGCGATGAGCAGTTCTTC; D gene: NA; clone size: medium-sized; J gene: TRBJ2-1; V gene: TRBV20-1
CDR3 protein: CASSYLGMTGVGETQYF; CDR3 DNA: TGTGCCAGCAGTTATTTGGGGATGACGGGAGTAGGAGAGACCCAGTACTTC; D gene: NA; clone size: many; J gene: TRBJ2-5; V gene: TRBV6-6
CDR3 protein: CASSRPLAGFSADTQYF; CDR3 DNA: TGTGCCAGCAGCCGCCCACTAGCGGGTTTTTCGGCAGATACGCAGTATTTT; D gene: TRBD2; clone size: many; J gene: TRBJ2-3; V gene: TRBV11-2
CDR3 protein: CSADQTGERAETQYF; CDR3 DNA: TGCAGTGCAGACCAGACGGGGGAGCGGGCAGAGACCCAGTACTTC; D gene: NA; clone size: many; J gene: TRBJ2-5; V gene: TRBV20-1
CDR3 protein: CASRSPGSGEKGETQYF; CDR3 DNA: TGTGCCAGCAGATCGCCCGGTAGCGGGGAGAAGGGAGAGACCCAGTACTTC; D gene: TRBD2; clone size: many; J gene: TRBJ2-5; V gene: TRBV5-4
CDR3 protein: CASSLRWDTQYF; CDR3 DNA: TGTGCCAGCAGCTTAAGGTGGGATACGCAGTATTTT; D gene: NA; clone size: many; J gene: TRBJ2-3; V gene: TRBV7-2
CDR3 protein: CASRGQGEQYF; CDR3 DNA: TGTGCCAGCAGGGGACAGGGCGAGCAGTACTTC; D gene: TRBD1; clone size: medium-sized; J gene: TRBJ2-7; V gene: TRBV6-2/TRBV6-3
CDR3 protein: CASSQDSVASGLGELFF; CDR3 DNA: TGCGCCAGCAGCCAAGATTCAGTGGCTAGCGGACTAGGGGAGCTGTTTTTT; D gene: TRBD2; clone size: NA; J gene: TRBJ2-2; V gene: TRBV4-1
CDR3 protein: CASSLSWGPSYEQYF; CDR3 DNA: TGTGCCAGCAGTTTATCGTGGGGGCCCTCCTACGAGCAGTACTTC; D gene: NA; clone size: medium-sized; J gene: TRBJ2-7; V gene: TRBV27
CDR3 protein: CASSYPLAGMGNEQFF; CDR3 DNA: TGTGCCAGCAGTTACCCACTAGCGGGGATGGGGAATGAGCAGTTCTTC; D gene: TRBD2; clone size: many; J gene: TRBJ2-1; V gene: TRBV6-6
CDR3 protein: CSVGRAPNEKLFF; CDR3 DNA: TGCAGCGTCGGCAGGGCGCCTAATGAAAAACTGTTTTTT; D gene: NA; clone size: NA; J gene: TRBJ1-4; V gene: TRBV29-1
CDR3 protein: CASSFSGFEKLFF; CDR3 DNA: TGTGCCAGCAGTTTTTCAGGATTTGAAAAACTGTTTTTT; D gene: NA; clone size: many; J gene: TRBJ1-4; V gene: TRBV27
CDR3 protein: CASMLVGDEQFF; CDR3 DNA: TGTGCCAGTATGCTTGTTGGCGATGAGCAGTTCTTC; D gene: NA; clone size: many; J gene: TRBJ2-1; V gene: TRBV2
CDR3 protein: CASSPHILGEAFF; CDR3 DNA: TGTGCCAGCAGCCCCCACATCCTGGGGGAAGCTTTCTTT; D gene: NA; clone size: NA; J gene: TRBJ1-1; V gene: TRBV3-1
CDR3 protein: CASSSSVTGLRNTEAFF; CDR3 DNA: TGTGCCAGCAGTTCAAGCGTGACAGGTTTACGAAACACTGAAGCTTTCTTT; D gene: NA; clone size: NA; J gene: TRBJ1-1; V gene: TRBV28
CDR3 protein: CAISESTRSQYF; CDR3 DNA: TGTGCCATCAGTGAGTCGACTCGGTCTCAGTACTTC; D gene: NA; clone size: many; J gene: TRBJ2-4; V gene: TRBV10-3
CDR3 protein: CASSQTSGLPGTQYF; CDR3 DNA: TGCGCCAGCAGCCAGACTAGCGGCCTTCCGGGGACCCAGTACTTC; D gene: TRBD2; clone size: many; J gene: TRBJ2-5; V gene: TRBV4-1
CDR3 protein: CSAKGRNTYEQYF; CDR3 DNA: TGCAGTGCTAAAGGACGGAATACCTACGAGCAGTACTTC; D gene: NA; clone size: many; J gene: TRBJ2-7; V gene: TRBV20-1
CDR3 protein: CAISLAGGTYEQYF; CDR3 DNA: TGTGCCATCAGTTTAGCGGGGGGTACCTACGAGCAGTACTTC; D gene: TRBD2; clone size: many; J gene: TRBJ2-7; V gene: TRBV10-3
CDR3 protein: CASSYSTGWGRSQETQYF; CDR3 DNA: TGTGCCAGCAGTTACTCAACAGGGTGGGGCCGTTCCCAAGAGACCCAGTACTTC; D gene: NA; clone size: many; J gene: TRBJ2-5; V gene: TRBV6-2/TRBV6-3
CDR3 protein: CAWRLVGRANEQFF; CDR3 DNA: TGTGCCTGGAGGCTTGTGGGGAGGGCAAATGAGCAGTTCTTC; D gene: TRBD2; clone size: many; J gene: TRBJ2-1; V gene: TRBV30
CDR3 protein: CASSPGGGRQETQYF; CDR3 DNA: TGTGCCAGCAGCCCTGGCGGGGGGAGGCAAGAGACCCAGTACTTC; D gene: TRBD2; clone size: NA; J gene: TRBJ2-5; V gene: TRBV5-4
CDR3 protein: CASSLGPSGSYNEQFF; CDR3 DNA: TGTGCCAGCAGTTTGGGCCCTAGCGGGAGCTACAATGAGCAGTTCTTC; D gene: TRBD2; clone size: many; J gene: TRBJ2-1; V gene: TRBV27
CDR3 protein: CASSPEREDQETQYF; CDR3 DNA: TGTGCCAGCAGTCCTGAGCGGGAGGACCAAGAGACCCAGTACTTC; D gene: TRBD2; clone size: NA; J gene: TRBJ2-5; V gene: TRBV6-2/TRBV6-3
CDR3 protein: CASRFGDADTQYF; CDR3 DNA: TGTGCCAGCAGATTTGGAGATGCAGATACGCAGTATTTT; D gene: NA; clone size: many; J gene: TRBJ2-3; V gene: TRBV12-3/TRBV12-4